This T cell receptor beta chain originates from a study of T cell responses to AZD1222 COVID-19 vaccine. Study findings and constraints: White British donors predominated, females outnumbered males, and clonal diversity was possibly underestimated.

CDR1 MNHNY and CDR2 SVGAGI come from the germline V gene (reference sequence). The CDR3 spans 12 residues. Trimming took 6 bases from V and 7 from J, leaving 9 bases between them. TCRdb keeps only in-frame clones here, not all; method: immunoSEQ multiplex PCR. The repertoire holds 110,000 or so clones, with around 90% as singletons. This clone was detected a few times. Antigen: not known. The V gene is TRBV6-6, the J gene TRBJ2-2; no reliable D call. The sample consisted of peripheral blood, taken on day 0 of AZD1222 vaccination. The TCR originated in an adult in good health. CDR3 region: CASSPVIGELFF. As DNA, the CDR3 is TGTGCCAGCAGCCCCGTCATCGGGGAGCTGTTTTTT.